Listed below are T cell receptor beta chains from one sample, sequenced in a study of shared clonotypes between healthy human individuals. The protocol was immunoSEQ multiplex PCR, while the TCRdb copy is restricted to in-frame clones and leaves out a portion. The sample holds 2 million to 2.5 million clones; just under 95% are singletons and the top ten take 0.85% to 1.3%. Sequenced input: naive CD8+ T cells sorted from blood. The receptors were sampled from a man younger than 30 in good health. Each CDR3 is given with its conserved first and last residue. Each record gives: V gene, J gene, D gene, clone size, CDR3 protein, CDR3 DNA. D genes are given only for firm matches. The size field is filled for only some rows; it gives once, few, many or a size class.

V gene: TRBV19; J gene: TRBJ2-2; D gene: -; clone size: once; CDR3 protein: CASSGFLPSGELFF; CDR3 DNA: TGTGCCAGTAGTGGGTTCCTTCCGTCCGGGGAGCTGTTTTTT
V gene: TRBV7-2; J gene: TRBJ2-1; D gene: -; clone size: -; CDR3 protein: CASSPGMPRGFHEQFF; CDR3 DNA: TGTGCCAGCAGCCCCGGAATGCCTAGAGGTTTTCATGAGCAGTTCTTC
V gene: TRBV9; J gene: TRBJ2-1; D gene: TRBD2; clone size: -; CDR3 protein: CASSVEGLDEQFF; CDR3 DNA: TGTGCCAGCAGCGTAGAGGGACTAGATGAGCAGTTCTTC
V gene: TRBV13; J gene: TRBJ2-7; D gene: -; clone size: -; CDR3 protein: CASSSGTPSYEQYF; CDR3 DNA: TGTGCCAGCAGCTCCGGGACTCCATCCTACGAGCAGTACTTC
V gene: TRBV6-5; J gene: TRBJ2-7; D gene: -; clone size: -; CDR3 protein: CASSYSSGEQSYEQYF; CDR3 DNA: TGTGCCAGCAGTTACTCTTCAGGAGAGCAGAGCTACGAGCAGTACTTC
V gene: TRBV9; J gene: TRBJ2-6; D gene: -; clone size: -; CDR3 protein: CASSVDEVSGANVLTF; CDR3 DNA: TGTGCCAGCAGCGTAGACGAGGTCTCTGGGGCCAACGTCCTGACTTTC
V gene: TRBV7-9; J gene: TRBJ2-2; D gene: -; clone size: -; CDR3 protein: CASRSPSARMNTGELFF; CDR3 DNA: TGTGCCAGCAGATCTCCTTCAGCTCGGATGAACACCGGGGAGCTGTTTTTT
V gene: TRBV9; J gene: TRBJ1-1; D gene: TRBD1; clone size: -; CDR3 protein: CASSEGTGGEAFF; CDR3 DNA: TGTGCCAGCAGCGAGGGGACAGGGGGCGAAGCTTTCTTT
V gene: TRBV7-9; J gene: TRBJ2-5; D gene: TRBD2; clone size: -; CDR3 protein: CASSLDHPPGGAQRETQYF; CDR3 DNA: TGTGCCAGCAGCTTAGATCATCCCCCGGGAGGGGCCCAGAGAGAGACCCAGTACTTC
V gene: TRBV6-5; J gene: TRBJ2-7; D gene: -; clone size: -; CDR3 protein: CASSFGGTYEQYF; CDR3 DNA: TGTGCCAGCAGTTTTGGGGGAACCTACGAGCAGTACTTC
V gene: TRBV10-2; J gene: TRBJ1-1; D gene: -; clone size: -; CDR3 protein: CASSDTGGDTEAFF; CDR3 DNA: TGCGCCAGCAGTGATACGGGGGGGGACACTGAAGCTTTCTTT
V gene: TRBV6-5; J gene: TRBJ2-7; D gene: TRBD2; clone size: -; CDR3 protein: CASMPVWEGYEQYF; CDR3 DNA: TGTGCCAGCATGCCCGTTTGGGAGGGCTACGAGCAGTACTTC
V gene: TRBV7-9; J gene: TRBJ2-4; D gene: TRBD1; clone size: -; CDR3 protein: CASSPRTGEGNIQYF; CDR3 DNA: TGTGCCAGCAGCCCCAGGACAGGGGAAGGAAACATTCAGTACTTC
V gene: TRBV29-1; J gene: TRBJ2-3; D gene: -; clone size: -; CDR3 protein: CSVEGGGADTQYF; CDR3 DNA: TGCAGCGTTGAGGGAGGGGGAGCAGATACGCAGTATTTT
V gene: TRBV11-2; J gene: TRBJ2-3; D gene: -; clone size: -; CDR3 protein: CASSLVGGPGDTQYF; CDR3 DNA: TGTGCCAGCAGCTTAGTAGGGGGGCCGGGGGATACGCAGTATTTT
V gene: TRBV5-6; J gene: TRBJ2-2; D gene: -; clone size: -; CDR3 protein: CASSISGVNTGELFF; CDR3 DNA: TGTGCCAGCAGCATCTCAGGGGTGAACACCGGGGAGCTGTTTTTT
V gene: TRBV5-4; J gene: TRBJ2-1; D gene: TRBD2; clone size: -; CDR3 protein: CASSPTSGSSYNEQFF; CDR3 DNA: TGTGCCAGCAGCCCGACTAGCGGGAGCTCCTACAATGAGCAGTTCTTC
V gene: TRBV5-1; J gene: TRBJ1-1; D gene: TRBD1; clone size: -; CDR3 protein: CASSSTGAPGTEAFF; CDR3 DNA: TGCGCCAGCAGCTCGACAGGGGCCCCGGGCACTGAAGCTTTCTTT
V gene: TRBV4-1; J gene: TRBJ1-2; D gene: TRBD1; clone size: -; CDR3 protein: CASSPIGGQGSGYTF; CDR3 DNA: TGCGCCAGCAGCCCGATCGGGGGACAGGGCTCGGGCTACACCTTC
V gene: TRBV6-6; J gene: TRBJ1-5; D gene: -; clone size: -; CDR3 protein: CATTPQDQPQHF; CDR3 DNA: TGTGCCACCACCCCCCAGGATCAGCCCCAGCATTTT
V gene: TRBV5-4; J gene: TRBJ1-3; D gene: -; clone size: -; CDR3 protein: CASNSAGAEGNTIYF; CDR3 DNA: TGTGCCAGCAACTCCGCGGGGGCTGAAGGAAACACCATATATTTT
V gene: TRBV9; J gene: TRBJ1-4; D gene: -; clone size: many; CDR3 protein: CASSVGADSHEKLFF; CDR3 DNA: TGTGCCAGCAGCGTAGGTGCAGATTCTCACGAAAAACTGTTTTTT
V gene: TRBV7-9; J gene: TRBJ2-4; D gene: -; clone size: -; CDR3 protein: CASSPAEGAKNIQYF; CDR3 DNA: TGTGCCAGCAGCCCGGCCGAGGGAGCCAAAAACATTCAGTACTTC
V gene: TRBV4-3; J gene: TRBJ2-1; D gene: TRBD2; clone size: -; CDR3 protein: CASSQVNRLADYNEQFF; CDR3 DNA: TGCGCCAGCAGCCAAGTCAACAGGCTAGCGGATTACAATGAGCAGTTCTTC
V gene: TRBV7-8; J gene: TRBJ2-1; D gene: TRBD2; clone size: -; CDR3 protein: CASSPEQFAGGFF; CDR3 DNA: TGTGCCAGCAGCCCGGAGCAATTTGCGGGAGGGTTCTTC
V gene: TRBV11-3; J gene: TRBJ1-4; D gene: -; clone size: -; CDR3 protein: CASSLAAESNEKLFF; CDR3 DNA: TGTGCCAGCAGCTTAGCGGCGGAATCCAATGAAAAACTGTTTTTT
V gene: TRBV2; J gene: TRBJ2-7; D gene: -; clone size: -; CDR3 protein: CASSEDPGWYEQYF; CDR3 DNA: TGTGCCAGCAGTGAAGACCCAGGGTGGTACGAGCAGTACTTC
V gene: TRBV6-5; J gene: TRBJ2-1; D gene: TRBD1; clone size: -; CDR3 protein: CASSYSPGQDYNEQFF; CDR3 DNA: TGTGCCAGCAGTTACTCGCCGGGACAGGATTACAATGAGCAGTTCTTC
V gene: TRBV7-9; J gene: TRBJ2-7; D gene: -; clone size: -; CDR3 protein: CASSADWYEQYF; CDR3 DNA: TGTGCCAGCAGCGCGGACTGGTACGAGCAGTACTTC
V gene: TRBV2; J gene: TRBJ1-1; D gene: -; clone size: -; CDR3 protein: CASLGGQRNTEAFF; CDR3 DNA: TGTGCCAGCCTCGGCGGACAGAGGAACACTGAAGCTTTCTTT
V gene: TRBV5-6; J gene: TRBJ2-4; D gene: TRBD1; clone size: -; CDR3 protein: CASSLTGGGWSAKNIQYF; CDR3 DNA: TGTGCCAGCAGCCTGACAGGGGGCGGTTGGTCCGCCAAAAACATTCAGTACTTC
V gene: TRBV9; J gene: TRBJ2-3; D gene: -; clone size: -; CDR3 protein: CASSVARGGTDTQYF; CDR3 DNA: TGTGCCAGCAGCGTAGCCAGGGGCGGCACAGATACGCAGTATTTT
V gene: TRBV11-2; J gene: TRBJ2-7; D gene: -; clone size: -; CDR3 protein: CASSFRISYEQYF; CDR3 DNA: TGTGCCAGCAGCTTTAGGATCTCCTACGAGCAGTACTTC
V gene: TRBV7-8; J gene: TRBJ2-7; D gene: -; clone size: few; CDR3 protein: CASSPARTGKSYEQYF; CDR3 DNA: TGTGCCAGCAGCCCCGCCCGAACAGGGAAATCCTACGAGCAGTACTTC
V gene: TRBV4-1; J gene: TRBJ2-1; D gene: TRBD2; clone size: once; CDR3 protein: CASSQLAGDYNEQFF; CDR3 DNA: TGCGCCAGCAGCCAACTAGCGGGGGATTACAATGAGCAGTTCTTC
V gene: TRBV7-9; J gene: TRBJ2-4; D gene: -; clone size: once; CDR3 protein: CASSAEIGPRGKNIQYF; CDR3 DNA: TGTGCCAGCAGCGCAGAAATTGGGCCAAGGGGCAAAAACATTCAGTACTTC
V gene: TRBV5-1; J gene: TRBJ2-1; D gene: -; clone size: -; CDR3 protein: CASSLSGSGPYNEQFF; CDR3 DNA: TGCGCCAGCAGCTTGTCCGGCAGTGGACCCTACAATGAGCAGTTCTTC